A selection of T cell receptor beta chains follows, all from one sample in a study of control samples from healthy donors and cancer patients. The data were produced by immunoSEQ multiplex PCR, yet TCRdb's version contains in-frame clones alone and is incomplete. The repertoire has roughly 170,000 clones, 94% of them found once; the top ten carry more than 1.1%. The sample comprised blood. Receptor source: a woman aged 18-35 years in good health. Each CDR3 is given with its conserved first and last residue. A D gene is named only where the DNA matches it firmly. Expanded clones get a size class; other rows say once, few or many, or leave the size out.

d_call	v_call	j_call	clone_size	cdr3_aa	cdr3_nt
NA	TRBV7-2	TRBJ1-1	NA	CASSRKGEAFF	TGTGCCAGCAGTCGAAAGGGTGAAGCTTTCTTT
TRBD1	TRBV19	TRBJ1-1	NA	CASSMTGEAEAFF	TGTGCCAGTAGTATGACAGGGGAGGCTGAAGCTTTCTTT
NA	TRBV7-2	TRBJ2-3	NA	CASSLLGFRDTQYF	TGTGCCAGCAGCTTATTGGGGTTCCGAGATACGCAGTATTTT
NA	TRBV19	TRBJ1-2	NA	CASTPRWTRNNYGYTF	TGTGCCAGTACTCCCCGGTGGACACGAAACAACTATGGCTACACCTTC
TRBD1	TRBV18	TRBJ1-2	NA	CASSPFEGALTDGYTF	TGTGCCAGCTCACCATTCGAGGGGGCATTAACGGATGGCTACACCTTC
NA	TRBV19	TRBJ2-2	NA	CASSIGYSSNTGELFF	TGTGCCAGTAGTATAGGATATTCCTCGAACACCGGGGAGCTGTTTTTT
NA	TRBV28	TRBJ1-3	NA	CASSLPGVGNTIYF	TGTGCCAGCAGTTTGCCCGGGGTCGGAAACACCATATATTTT
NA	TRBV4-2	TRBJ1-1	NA	CASSHTGRRSTEAFF	TGTGCCAGCAGCCACACGGGGAGGAGGAGCACTGAAGCTTTCTTT
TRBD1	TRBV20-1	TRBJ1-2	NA	CSVDRGYGYTF	TGCAGTGTCGACAGGGGCTATGGCTACACCTTC
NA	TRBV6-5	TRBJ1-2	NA	CAIRDTSPLYGYTF	TGTGCCATCCGGGACACCTCTCCTCTCTATGGCTACACCTTC
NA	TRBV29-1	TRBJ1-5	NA	CSVADLYQPQHF	TGCAGCGTCGCGGACTTGTATCAGCCCCAGCATTTT
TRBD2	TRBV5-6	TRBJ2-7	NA	CASSRGVGYEQYF	TGTGCCAGCAGCCGGGGGGTAGGATACGAGCAGTACTTC
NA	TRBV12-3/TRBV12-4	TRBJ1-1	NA	CASRFGNTEAFF	TGTGCCAGCAGATTCGGGAACACTGAAGCTTTCTTT
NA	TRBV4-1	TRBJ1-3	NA	CASRYSRSSGNTIYF	TGCGCCAGCAGATATAGCCGAAGCTCTGGAAACACCATATATTTT
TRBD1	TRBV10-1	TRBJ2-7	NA	CASSSGTGNEQYF	TGCGCCAGCAGCTCCGGGACAGGGAACGAGCAGTACTTC
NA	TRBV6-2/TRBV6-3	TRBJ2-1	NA	CASTPGGQHYNEQFF	TGTGCCAGCACCCCCGGTGGACAGCACTACAATGAGCAGTTCTTC
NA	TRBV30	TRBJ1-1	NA	CAWTPGLNTEAFF	TGTGCCTGGACCCCGGGACTGAACACTGAAGCTTTCTTT
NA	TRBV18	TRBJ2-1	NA	CASGTSSYNEQFF	TGTGCCAGCGGGACGAGCTCCTACAATGAGCAGTTCTTC
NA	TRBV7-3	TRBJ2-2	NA	CASSLMNTGELFF	TGTGCCAGCAGCTTGATGAACACCGGGGAGCTGTTTTTT
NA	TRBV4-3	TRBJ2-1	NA	CASSQELVWNEQFF	TGCGCCAGCAGCCAAGAATTAGTCTGGAATGAGCAGTTCTTC
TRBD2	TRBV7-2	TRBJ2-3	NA	CASSLASGYTDTQYF	TGTGCCAGCAGCTTGGCTAGCGGCTACACAGATACGCAGTATTTT
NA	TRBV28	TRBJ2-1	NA	CAISSSLDRNEQFF	TGTGCCATCTCATCTTCCCTCGACCGGAATGAGCAGTTCTTC
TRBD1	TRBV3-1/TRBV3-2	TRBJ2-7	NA	CASSPGQGHEQYF	TGTGCCAGCAGCCCGGGACAGGGACACGAGCAGTACTTC
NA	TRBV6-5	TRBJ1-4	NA	CASSKVGSGEKLFF	TGTGCCAGCAGTAAGGTGGGGTCGGGTGAAAAACTGTTTTTT
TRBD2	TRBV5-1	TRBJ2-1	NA	CASSLEASGRAENEQFF	TGCGCCAGCAGCTTGGAGGCTAGCGGGAGGGCAGAGAATGAGCAGTTCTTC
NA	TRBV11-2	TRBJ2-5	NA	CASRVGQRPKTQYF	TGTGCCAGCAGGGTCGGACAGAGACCAAAGACCCAGTACTTC
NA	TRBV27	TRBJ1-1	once	CASSFGYTGNTEAFF	TGTGCCAGCAGTTTCGGATACACAGGGAACACTGAAGCTTTCTTT
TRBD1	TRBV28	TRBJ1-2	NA	CASSFHFTWTGEDYGYTF	TGTGCCAGCAGTTTCCATTTTACATGGACAGGGGAGGACTATGGCTACACCTTC
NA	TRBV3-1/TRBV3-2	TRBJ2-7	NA	CASSQAPARGRRYF	TGTGCCAGCAGCCAGGCGCCGGCCCGGGGGCGACGGTACTTC
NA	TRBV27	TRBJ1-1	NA	CASSAGVTEAFF	TGTGCCAGCAGCGCAGGGGTGACTGAAGCTTTCTTT
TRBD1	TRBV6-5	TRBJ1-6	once	CASSRLTGFNSPLHF	TGTGCCAGCAGCCGCCTGACAGGGTTTAATTCACCCCTCCACTTT
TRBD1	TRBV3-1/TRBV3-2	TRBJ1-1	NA	CASSQERNRGNTEAFF	TGTGCCAGCAGCCAAGAACGGAACAGGGGGAACACTGAAGCTTTCTTT
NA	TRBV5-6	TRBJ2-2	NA	CASSWDSTPGELFF	TGTGCCAGCAGCTGGGACTCCACCCCCGGGGAGCTGTTTTTT
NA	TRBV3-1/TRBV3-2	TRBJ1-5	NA	CASSQGSNQPQHF	TGTGCCAGCAGCCAGGGTAGCAATCAGCCCCAGCATTTT
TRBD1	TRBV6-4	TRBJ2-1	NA	CASSDVSGGAYNEQFF	TGTGCCAGCAGTGACGTTTCAGGGGGTGCCTACAATGAGCAGTTCTTC
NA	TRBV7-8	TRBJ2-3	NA	CASSLLMGDTQYF	TGTGCCAGCAGCTTACTGATGGGGGATACGCAGTATTTT
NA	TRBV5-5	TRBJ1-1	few	CASISFLNTEAFF	TGTGCCAGCATCTCCTTCCTGAACACTGAAGCTTTCTTT
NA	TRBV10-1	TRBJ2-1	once	CASSVTGSNEQFF	TGCGCCAGCAGTGTTACCGGGAGTAATGAGCAGTTCTTC
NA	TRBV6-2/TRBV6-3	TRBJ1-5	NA	CASSYPGGNQPQHF	TGTGCCAGCAGTTACCCGGGTGGGAATCAGCCCCAGCATTTT
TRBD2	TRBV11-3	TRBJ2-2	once	CASSLGLAENTGELFF	TGTGCCAGCAGCTTAGGACTAGCCGAGAACACCGGGGAGCTGTTTTTT
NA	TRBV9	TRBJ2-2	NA	CASSPPSTGNTGELFF	TGTGCCAGCAGCCCCCCTTCCACAGGCAACACCGGGGAGCTGTTTTTT
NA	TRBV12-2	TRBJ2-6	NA	CASRLFLISLTF	TGTGCAAGTCGCTTGTTTCTCATAAGTCTGACTTTC
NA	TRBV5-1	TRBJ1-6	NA	CASSLRAEGNSPLHF	TGCGCCAGCAGCTTGAGGGCCGAGGGGAATTCACCCCTCCACTTT
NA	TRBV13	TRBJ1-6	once	CASRSWRGYSPLHF	TGTGCCAGCAGAAGCTGGCGGGGGTATTCACCCCTCCACTTT
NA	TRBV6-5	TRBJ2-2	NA	CASSRGPGTGELFF	TGTGCCAGCAGTCGGGGGCCGGGCACCGGGGAGCTGTTTTTT
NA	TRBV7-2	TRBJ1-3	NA	CASSLEAGFSGNTIYF	TGTGCCAGCAGCTTAGAGGCGGGTTTCTCTGGAAACACCATATATTTT
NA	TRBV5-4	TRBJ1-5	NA	CASSLEPLQPQHF	TGTGCCAGCAGCTTGGAGCCCCTTCAGCCCCAGCATTTT
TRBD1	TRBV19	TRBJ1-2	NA	CASSPGTGYGYTF	TGTGCCAGTAGTCCCGGGACAGGGTATGGCTACACCTTC
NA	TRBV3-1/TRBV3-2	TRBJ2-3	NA	CASKRVAGTDTQYF	TGTGCCAGCAAGAGGGTAGCGGGCACAGATACGCAGTATTTT
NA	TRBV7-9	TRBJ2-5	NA	CASSLTETQYF	TGTGCCAGCAGCTTAACGGAGACCCAGTACTTC
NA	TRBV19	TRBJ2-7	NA	CASSTGRSSYEQYF	TGTGCCAGTAGTACAGGTAGGAGCTCCTACGAGCAGTACTTC